This entry is about one T cell receptor (beta chain). What it binds is unknown. Regarding time point: week 11, during vaccination. Each dose of the vaccine consisted of 300 ug of mutant IDH1 20-mer peptide, with topical imiquimod. The data originate from a study of a mutant IDH1 vaccine in newly diagnosed glioma. The overall study: All eight of the vaccinations patients received fell in weeks 1, 3, 5, 7, 11, 15, 19 and 23. Previous care, which was radiotherapy, temozolomide, or both, most often involved both. Vaccination was launched 4-6 weeks after radiotherapy alone, or with temozolomide cycles.

Germline CDR1 LNHDA, CDR2 SQIVND (reference sequence). Trimming took 4 bases from V and 2 from J, leaving 15 bases between them. This CDR3 region has 15 residues. Study-wide points: Apparently unrelated to pseudoprogression were changes in the top peripheral T cell clonotypes.

TCRdb's table, derived via immunoSEQ multiplex PCR, lists solely in-frame clones and lacks some. Here the sample spans about 64,000 clones, 70% to 85% being singletons. The receptor was isolated from a woman in her 50s with glioma. This chain joins TRBV19 and TRBJ2-7; maybe TRBD1 (6 bases). Sample: PBMCs, taken from a glioma patient whose treatment included an IDH1 peptide vaccine. CDR3 in amino acids: CASSTRSTGTYEQYF. CDR3 nucleotides: TGTGCCAGTAGTACAAGGTCCACAGGGACCTACGAGCAGTACTTC.